Here is one T cell receptor beta chain with its context. This sample is part of a study of blood T cell repertoires in COVID-19. The overall study: Researchers got acute and convalescent COVID-19 samples from the United States, Italy and Spain. From T cells, B-cell-depleted T cells, or PBMCs came the material, which was cDNA or gDNA.

In the study's own analysis: Quantification of nucleated cells was approximated via reference gene primer amplification. Produced via immunoSEQ multiplex PCR; TCRdb's table is partial and in-frame only. The DNA gave D and trimming, while V, J and clone size come from that table. Here the sample spans tens of thousands of clones, 65% to 80% being singletons. Sequenced: peripheral blood. The source is a human donor in a cohort sampled during active COVID-19.

CDR3 amino acids: CASSRLDRGTRETQYF. CDR3 coding DNA: TGTGCCAGCAGCCGTCTCGACAGGGGGACGCGGGAGACCCAGTACTTC. V gene TRBV7-3 combines with J gene TRBJ2-5, with TRBD1 matching 9 bases. Trimming removed 5 bases from V and 5 bases from J; junction bases left unmatched: 12. Germline V gene data show CDR1 as SGHTA and CDR2 as FQGTGA. This CDR3 has 16 residues.